A selection of T cell receptor beta chains follows, all from one sample in a study of shared clonotypes between healthy human individuals. Clones were read by immunoSEQ multiplex PCR, and TCRdb kept only the in-frame ones, dropping some. The profile shows a few million clones, around 90% of them singletons. The sample taken for sequencing was naive CD4+ T cells from PBMCs. The receptors here all came from a man aged 18-30 years in good health. Some clones in this sample may be carry-over from other donors' samples. Both conserved end residues are part of each CDR3. A D gene is named only where the DNA matches it firmly. Some rows mark clone size as missing; the rest say once, few, many or name a class of expanded clone.

CDR3aa: CASSAPGQGNSYEQYF
CDR3nt: TGTGCCAGTAGTGCCCCCGGACAGGGGAATTCCTACGAGCAGTACTTC
j_gene: TRBJ2-7
v_gene: TRBV19
d_gene: TRBD1
abundance: .
len: 16

CDR3aa: CAIGEQGPGGSYEQYF
CDR3nt: TGTGCCATCGGGGAACAGGGCCCAGGGGGCTCCTACGAGCAGTACTTC
j_gene: TRBJ2-7
v_gene: TRBV7-9
d_gene: TRBD1
abundance: .
len: 16

CDR3aa: CASSPDNNYGYTF
CDR3nt: TGTGCCAGCAGCCCGGACAATAACTATGGCTACACCTTC
j_gene: TRBJ1-2
v_gene: TRBV5-4
d_gene: .
abundance: once
len: 13

CDR3aa: CASPKPMGGGYTF
CDR3nt: TGTGCCAGCCCCAAGCCTATGGGAGGGGGCTACACCTTC
j_gene: TRBJ1-2
v_gene: TRBV18
d_gene: .
abundance: .
len: 13

CDR3aa: CASTLTGILIGEKLFF
CDR3nt: TGTGCCAGCACCCTGACAGGGATCTTAATAGGTGAAAAACTGTTTTTT
j_gene: TRBJ1-4
v_gene: TRBV2
d_gene: TRBD1
abundance: .
len: 16

CDR3aa: CASSPTGGGWNEQYF
CDR3nt: TGTGCCAGCAGTCCAACAGGAGGTGGGTGGAACGAGCAGTACTTC
j_gene: TRBJ2-7
v_gene: TRBV2
d_gene: .
abundance: .
len: 15

CDR3aa: CASSFTGTGGGYEQYF
CDR3nt: TGTGCCAGCAGCTTTACCGGGACGGGCGGTGGGTACGAGCAGTACTTC
j_gene: TRBJ2-7
v_gene: TRBV7-3
d_gene: .
abundance: .
len: 16

CDR3aa: CASSIGTDLWTYEQYF
CDR3nt: TGTGCCAGCAGCATAGGGACCGACCTCTGGACCTACGAGCAGTACTTC
j_gene: TRBJ2-7
v_gene: TRBV11-2
d_gene: .
abundance: .
len: 16

CDR3aa: CASSLLQGRYGYTF
CDR3nt: TGTGCCAGCAGCCTCTTACAGGGCCGCTATGGCTACACCTTC
j_gene: TRBJ1-2
v_gene: TRBV14
d_gene: .
abundance: .
len: 14

CDR3aa: CASSLDSYETQYF
CDR3nt: TGTGCCAGCAGTTTGGACAGTTATGAGACCCAGTACTTC
j_gene: TRBJ2-5
v_gene: TRBV28
d_gene: .
abundance: once
len: 13

CDR3aa: CASSLLADSTDTQYF
CDR3nt: TGTGCCAGCAGTTTACTGGCGGACAGCACAGATACGCAGTATTTT
j_gene: TRBJ2-3
v_gene: TRBV28
d_gene: .
abundance: .
len: 15

CDR3aa: CAWSVSGGGADTQYF
CDR3nt: TGTGCCTGGAGTGTCTCGGGGGGAGGTGCAGATACGCAGTATTTT
j_gene: TRBJ2-3
v_gene: TRBV30
d_gene: TRBD2
abundance: .
len: 15

CDR3aa: CASSEWQGNTGELFF
CDR3nt: TGTGCCAGCAGTGAGTGGCAGGGTAACACCGGGGAGCTGTTTTTT
j_gene: TRBJ2-2
v_gene: TRBV6-1
d_gene: .
abundance: .
len: 15

CDR3aa: CASSLAQGAGELFF
CDR3nt: TGTGCCAGCAGCTTAGCCCAGGGGGCCGGGGAGCTGTTTTTT
j_gene: TRBJ2-2
v_gene: TRBV7-7
d_gene: TRBD1
abundance: .
len: 14

CDR3aa: CASSSPGSGAINTIYF
CDR3nt: TGTGCCAGCAGCTCCCCGGGTTCGGGGGCGATAAACACCATATATTTT
j_gene: TRBJ1-3
v_gene: TRBV5-4
d_gene: .
abundance: .
len: 16

CDR3aa: CASSTGADNEQFF
CDR3nt: TGTGCCAGTAGTACAGGGGCCGACAATGAGCAGTTCTTC
j_gene: TRBJ2-1
v_gene: TRBV19
d_gene: .
abundance: few
len: 13